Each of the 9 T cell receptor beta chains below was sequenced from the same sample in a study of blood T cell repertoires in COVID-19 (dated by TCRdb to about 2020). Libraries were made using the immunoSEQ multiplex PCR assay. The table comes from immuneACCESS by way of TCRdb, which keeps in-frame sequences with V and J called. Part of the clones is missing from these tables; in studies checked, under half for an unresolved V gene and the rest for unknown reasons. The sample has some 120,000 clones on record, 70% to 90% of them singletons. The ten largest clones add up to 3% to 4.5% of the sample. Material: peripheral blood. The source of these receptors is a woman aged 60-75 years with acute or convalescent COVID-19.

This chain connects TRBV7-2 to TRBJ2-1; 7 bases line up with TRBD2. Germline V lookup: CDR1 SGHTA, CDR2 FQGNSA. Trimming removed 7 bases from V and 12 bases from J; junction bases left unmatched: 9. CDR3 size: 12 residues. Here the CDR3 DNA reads TGTGCCAGCACCCGCCGGGGGAGGGGGCAGTTCTTC. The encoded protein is CASTRRGRGQFF.

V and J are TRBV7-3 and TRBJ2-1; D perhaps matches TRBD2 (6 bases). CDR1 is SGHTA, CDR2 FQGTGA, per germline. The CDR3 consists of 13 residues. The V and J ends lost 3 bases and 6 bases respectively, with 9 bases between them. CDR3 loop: CASSLGGFNEQFF. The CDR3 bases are TGTGCCAGCAGCTTGGGAGGCTTCAATGAGCAGTTCTTC.

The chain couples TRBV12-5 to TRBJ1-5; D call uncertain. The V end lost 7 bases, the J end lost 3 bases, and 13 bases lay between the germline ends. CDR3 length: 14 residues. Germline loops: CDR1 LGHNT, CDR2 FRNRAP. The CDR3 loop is CASASTGFNQPQHF. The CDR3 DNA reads TGTGCTAGTGCTTCCACGGGGTTCAATCAGCCCCAGCATTTT.

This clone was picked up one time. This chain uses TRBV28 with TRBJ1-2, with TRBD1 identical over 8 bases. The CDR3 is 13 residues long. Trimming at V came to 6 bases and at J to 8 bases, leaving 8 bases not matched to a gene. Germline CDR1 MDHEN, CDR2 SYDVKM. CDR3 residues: CASSPTGAQGYTF. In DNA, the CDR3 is TGTGCCAGCAGCCCGACAGGGGCGCAGGGCTACACCTTC.

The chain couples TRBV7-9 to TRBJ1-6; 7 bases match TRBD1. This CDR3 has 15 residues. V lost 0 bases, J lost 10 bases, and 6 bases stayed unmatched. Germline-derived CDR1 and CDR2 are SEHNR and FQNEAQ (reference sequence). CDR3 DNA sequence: TGTGCCAGCAGCTTAGCTCCAGGGGGAAACTCACCCCTCCACTTT. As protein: CASSLAPGGNSPLHF.

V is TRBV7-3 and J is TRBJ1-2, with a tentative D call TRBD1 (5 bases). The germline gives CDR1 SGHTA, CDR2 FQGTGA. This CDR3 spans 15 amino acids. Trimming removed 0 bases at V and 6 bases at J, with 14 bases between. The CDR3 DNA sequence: TGTGCCAGCAGCTTAACCCCAGGGCTACGAGATGGCTACACCTTC. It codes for CASSLTPGLRDGYTF. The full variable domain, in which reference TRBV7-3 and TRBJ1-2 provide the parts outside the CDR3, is GAGVSQTPSNKVTEKGKYVELRCDPISGHTALYWYRQSLGQGPEFLIYFQGTGAADDSGLPNDRFFAVRPEGSVSTLKIQRTERGDSAVYLCASSLTPGLRDGYTFGSGTRLTVV.

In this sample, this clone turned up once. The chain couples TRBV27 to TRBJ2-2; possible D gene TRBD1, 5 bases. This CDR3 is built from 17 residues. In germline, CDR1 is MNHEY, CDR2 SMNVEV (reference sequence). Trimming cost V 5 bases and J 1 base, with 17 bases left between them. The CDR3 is CASSQRTPNRNTGELFF. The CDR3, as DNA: TGTGCCAGCAGTCAACGGACACCAAATAGGAACACCGGGGAGCTGTTTTTT.

CDR3 nucleotide sequence: TGTGCTAGTGGTTTGGACAGCTTGAACACTGAAGCTTTCTTT. As protein: CASGLDSLNTEAFF. The rearrangement links TRBV12-5 to TRBJ1-1; no clear D. CDR1 is LGHNT and CDR2 is FRNRAP in the germline V gene. The CDR3 runs to 14 residues. V lost 1 base and J lost 0, with 6 bases in between.

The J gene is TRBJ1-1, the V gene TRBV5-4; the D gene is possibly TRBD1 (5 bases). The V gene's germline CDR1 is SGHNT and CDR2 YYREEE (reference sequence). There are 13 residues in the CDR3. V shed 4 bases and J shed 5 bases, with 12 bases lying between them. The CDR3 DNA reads TGTGCCAGCAGCCTACGGGGGGGGACTGAAGCTTTCTTT. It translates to CASSLRGGTEAFF.